This TCR beta chain was documented in a study of blood T cell repertoires in COVID-19 (TCRdb year 2020). General notes on the study: Samples covering the acute and convalescent phases of COVID-19 were provided by collaborators in the United States, Italy and Spain. The material from the prospective study consisted of cDNA or gDNA derived from T cells, B-cell-depleted T cells, or PBMCs. Subjects who had been exposed to COVID-19, were actively infected with it, or had recovered from it provided the deeply sampled blood TCRbeta repertoires that made up the dataset. A freely available public database, intended as a resource for researchers studying the immune response to SARS-CoV-2, is where the repertoires were released. Samples came from the ongoing ImmuneRACE study (first 160 participants) plus 1,254 subjects from 6 global collaborators. Nearly every sample came with metadata listing a de-identified subject ID, COVID-19 status, age in years and sex. HLA class I and class II types, where available, came from metadata supplied by the sample provider rather than from assay-based typing.

Enrolling through a virtual design, the prospective study's participants ranged in age from roughly 18 to 95 years and lived across approximately 25 United States geographic areas. To assign participants to cohorts, the prospective study relied on clinical history that participants themselves reported in a screening survey and a study questionnaire. Exposed participants were defined as having been in contact with someone with a PCR-confirmed or clinician-diagnosed COVID-19 case within 2 weeks of study entry. In the prospective study, whole blood, serum and a nasopharyngeal or oropharyngeal swab were collected from each participant by mobile phlebotomists. Participants in the prospective study had the option to provide additional blood draws and questionnaires over a roughly 2-month period. Prospective study blood samples were shipped either frozen or at room temperature before DNA extraction. Details on this clone: The clone's antigen remains unknown. An end of the junction differs from the germline gene, which may be a read error.

TCRbeta CDR3 regions were amplified from genomic DNA using the immunoSEQ Assay, a bias-controlled multiplex PCR. The authors' analysis ran thus. The number of nucleated cells in each sample was estimated by amplification of reference gene primers within the assay. To quantify the absolute abundance of each unique TCRbeta CDR3 rearrangement, sequence reads were collapsed and filtered. Productive Simpson clonality was computed per sample as the square root of Simpson's diversity index over productive rearrangements. TCRdb obtained this table from immuneACCESS and retained in-frame rearrangements with V and J assigned. These tables miss some clones; where compared with another copy, unresolved V genes account for less than half of the shortfall, and the remainder is unexplained. V and J calls and clone size follow that table, whereas D and trimming were derived from the DNA. In all, the sample holds 250,000 or so clones, and around 93% of those were seen once. Approximately 2.7% of the sample rests with the top ten.

On the study overall, not on this receptor specifically: How much clinical and demographic metadata was included differed by source and by participant, and the metadata was provided uncurated.

The clonotype originates from a middle-aged man who had been exposed to COVID-19. Input material: PBMCs or T cells enriched from blood (not recorded which).

The CDR3 here reads CASSLGGAGANVLTF. The nucleotide sequence is TGCGCCAGCAGCTTAGGGGGGGCTGGGGCCAACGTCCTGACTTTC. The rearrangement combines TRBV9 with TRBJ2-6; TRBD2 is perhaps the D gene, given 7 matching bases. Based on the germline V gene, the CDR1 and CDR2 sequences are SGDLS and YYNGEE. CDR3 length: 15 amino acids, cysteine to phenylalanine. The only DNA kept is the CDR3, 45 bases in frame from the first base.